The 26 T cell receptor beta chains below all came from one sample that was sequenced in a study of blood T cells in healthy people across ages. With a J-beta primer mix and a sample-barcoded 5' primer, a second PCR ran 7 to 11 cycles. TCRdb fed the 5' RACE reads into MiXCR, producing one record per CDR3 protein. Of about 700,000 distinct CDR3 sequences listed, less than 40% are singletons. Sequenced sample: blood. These receptors originate from a woman over 75 in good health.

This clonotype has at least ten counts. This chain connects TRBV10-3 to TRBJ1-4; 7 positions agree with TRBD1. Trimming took 4 bases from V and 6 from J; bases not matched to a gene: 5. CDR1 ENHRY and CDR2 SYGVKD come from the germline V gene. The CDR3 extends over 14 amino acids. CDR3 residues: CAISAGTADEKLFF. DNA for the CDR3: TGTGCCATCAGTGCCGGGACAGCGGATGAAAAACTGTTTTTT.

There are a few counts of this clonotype. This sequence joins TRBV5-1 and TRBJ1-5; no clear D. From germline, CDR1 is SGHRS and CDR2 YFSETQ. The CDR3 sequence is 15 residues long. V was trimmed by 7 bases and J by 5 bases, leaving 19 bases between them. CDR3 amino acids: CASRPGWREDQPQHF. DNA for the CDR3: TGCGCCAGCCGGCCGGGGTGGAGGGAGGATCAGCCCCAGCATTTT.

On this clonotype: A much larger clone is a single base away; this may be a read error. V and J are TRBV29-1 and TRBJ1-1, with 11 bases aligning to TRBD1. The CDR3 sequence is 13 residues long. The germline CDR1 and CDR2 sequences are SQVTM and ANQGSEA. V lost 6 bases, J lost 5 bases, and 5 bases stayed unmatched. CDR3 nucleotides: TGCAGCGTATGGGACAGGGGGAAGACTGAAGCTTTCTTT. Protein: CSVWDRGKTEAFF.

The chain has TRBV20-1 and TRBJ2-1; D remains unclear. The J call is in doubt because the DNA end fits TRBJ2-7 better. Germline V lookup: CDR1 DFQATT, CDR2 SNEGSKA (reference sequence). This CDR3 has 13 amino acids. CDR3 nucleotides: TGCAGTGCTGGGCTAAGCTCCTACAATGAGCAGTACTTC. Amino acids: CSAGLSSYNEQYF.

In this sample, this clonotype turned up many times. The V and J genes are TRBV27 and TRBJ2-3; TRBD2 is a possible D gene (5 bases). The CDR3 is made up of 14 amino acids. CDR1 MNHEY and CDR2 SMNVEV come from the germline V gene (reference sequence). Trimming removed 2 bases at V and 4 bases at J, with 10 bases between. The CDR3 DNA follows: TGTGCCAGCAGTTTAACTAGACTCGCAGATACGCAGTATTTT. It specifies CASSLTRLADTQYF.

This clonotype was counted at least ten times. J is TRBJ2-7 and V is TRBV2, with D possibly matching TRBD1 (5 bases). In germline, CDR1 is SNHLY, CDR2 FYNNEI. CDR3 length: 15 residues. V was clipped by 4 bases and J by 2 bases, with 15 bases between them. DNA of the CDR3: TGTGCCAGCAGTGCTCAGTTAGACAGAACCTACGAGCAGTACTTC. This encodes CASSAQLDRTYEQYF.

The chain carries TRBV30 and TRBJ2-1; 7 positions match TRBD1. The germline gives CDR1 GTSNPN, CDR2 SVGIG (reference sequence). The CDR3 consists of 15 residues. Losses at the gene ends were 4 bases for V and 0 bases for J; bases not matched to a gene: 6. This CDR3 is CAWNRGHSSYNEQFF. DNA for the CDR3: TGTGCCTGGAACAGGGGCCACAGCTCCTACAATGAGCAGTTCTTC.

The chain links TRBV6-2 or TRBV6-3 to TRBJ2-3, with a weak D call TRBD2 (7 bases). V lost 2 bases and J 2 bases, leaving 17 bases between the germline ends. Germline V gene lookup returns CDR1 MNHEY and CDR2 SVGEGT. The CDR3 loop spans 17 amino acids. In nucleotides, the CDR3 is TGTGCCAGCAGTTACGTGGGGGGGCCACCTTCCACAGATACGCAGTATTTT. Its protein is CASSYVGGPPSTDTQYF.

This clonotype was seen at least ten times. V and J are TRBV3-1 and TRBJ2-6; TRBD2 might be the D (7 bases). Trimming took 0 bases from V and 4 from J, leaving 13 bases between them. Germline V gives CDR1 LGHDT, CDR2 YNNKEL (reference sequence). This CDR3 has 17 residues. The CDR3 nucleotides read TGTGCCAGCAGCCAAGAGGTGGGGGGGCGGGGGGCCAACGTCCTGACTTTC. This sequence encodes CASSQEVGGRGANVLTF. The whole variable domain, filled in from reference TRBV3-1 and TRBJ2-6, reads DTAVSQTPKYLVTQMGNDKSIKCEQNLGHDTMYWYKQDSKKFLKIMFSYNNKELIINETVPNRFSPKSPDKAHLNLHINSLELGDSAVYFCASSQEVGGRGANVLTFGAGSRLTVL.

This clonotype was seen many times. The chain is built from TRBV28 and TRBJ2-3; 8 bases are a match to TRBD1. The CDR3 loop spans 14 amino acids. The ends lost 6 bases at V and 6 bases at J; junction bases unmatched: 8. CDR1 and CDR2 from the germline V gene are MDHEN and SYDVKM. In DNA form, the CDR3 reads TGTGCCAGCAGCCCATCGGACAGGGAGGATACGCAGTATTTT. Amino acid sequence: CASSPSDREDTQYF.

On this clonotype: One end of the junction does not line up with germline, which may come from a read error. The chain joins TRBV25-1 to TRBJ2-3; D is undetermined. There are 12 residues in the CDR3. From germline, CDR1 is MGHDK and CDR2 SYGVNS. This CDR3 reads CASSEWLDAQYF. Written as DNA, the CDR3 is TGTGCCAGCAGTGAATGGTTAGATGCGCAGTATTTT.

This clonotype was observed a few times. CDR3 sequence: CASSEYAAGQETQYF. The CDR3 DNA is TGTGCCAGCAGTGAATATGCGGCAGGCCAAGAGACCCAGTACTTC. The chain has TRBV25-1 and TRBJ2-5; D is ambiguous. Deletions cut 0 bases from V and 1 base from J, with 9 bases between. The germline gives CDR1 MGHDK, CDR2 SYGVNS. This CDR3 contains 15 residues. The full variable domain, in which reference TRBV25-1 and TRBJ2-5 provide the parts outside the CDR3, is EADIYQTPRYLVIGTGKKITLECSQTMGHDKMYWYQQDPGMELHLIHYSYGVNSTEKGDLSSESTVSRIRTEHFPLTLESARPSHTSQYLCASSEYAAGQETQYFGPGTRLLVL.

This clonotype was detected ten times or more. The V and J genes are TRBV9 and TRBJ2-4; D may match TRBD1 or TRBD2 (5 bases each). Trimming took off 1 base at V and 1 base at J, with 18 bases between the two ends. This CDR3 has 18 amino acids. Per the germline V gene, CDR1 is SGDLS and CDR2 is YYNGEE. The CDR3 reads CASSVLPYGAGAKNIQYF. The CDR3 bases are TGTGCCAGCAGCGTACTCCCTTACGGGGCAGGGGCCAAAAACATTCAGTACTTC. Full variable domain (rest looked up from reference TRBV9 and TRBJ2-4): DSGVTQTPKHLITATGQRVTLRCSPRSGDLSVYWYQQSLDQGLQFLIQYYNGEERAKGNILERFSAQQFPDLHSELNLSSLELGDSALYFCASSVLPYGAGAKNIQYFGAGTRLSVL.

The CDR3 nucleotides read TGTGCCAGCAGTAACCCCGAGACCCAGTACTTC. This sequence encodes CASSNPETQYF. J is TRBJ2-5 and V is TRBV6-2 or TRBV6-3; D unresolved. Trimming removed 5 bases from V and 5 bases from J, with 6 bases in between. Per germline, CDR1 MNHEY and CDR2 SVGEGT. This CDR3 spans 11 amino acids.

Turning to this clonotype: At one boundary the junction diverges from the germline segment, which might be a read error. CDR3 loop: CVSSLAGGWNTEAFF. The CDR3 DNA sequence: TGCGTCAGCAGCTTGGCCGGGGGCTGGAACACTGAAGCTTTCTTT. The V gene is TRBV5-1, the J gene TRBJ1-1; the D gene is possibly TRBD1 (6 bases). Looked up from germline, CDR1 is SGHRS and CDR2 is YFSETQ. This CDR3 is 15 amino acids long.

This clonotype was recorded many times. V is TRBV4-1 and J is TRBJ2-3; TRBD2 matches 9 bases. V lost 4 bases and J lost 5; bases outside the gene matches: 7. This CDR3 has 15 amino acids. Germline assignment: CDR1 MGHRA and CDR2 YSYEKL. This chain's CDR3 is CASSPSGTGGDTQYF. In DNA form, the CDR3 reads TGCGCCAGCAGCCCTAGCGGGACGGGGGGAGATACGCAGTATTTT.

This sequence joins TRBV20-1 and TRBJ1-6; 7 nucleotides agree with TRBD1. This CDR3 has 15 residues. CDR1 is DFQATT, CDR2 SNEGSKA, per germline (reference sequence). The junction had 8 bases not matched to a gene; V was cut back by 3 bases and J by 6 bases. CDR3 region: CSARGTETGNSPLHF. The DNA for the CDR3 is TGCAGTGCTAGGGGGACAGAAACCGGTAATTCACCCCTCCACTTT.

This clonotype was recorded many times. The chain employs TRBV28 and TRBJ2-4, with 7 bases matching TRBD2. The CDR3 extends over 13 amino acids. J gave up 9 bases and V 3 bases, and 5 bases lay outside the gene matches. Germline V gene data show CDR1 as MDHEN and CDR2 as SYDVKM. The CDR3 DNA follows: TGTGCCAGCAGTTTCGGGCCGGGGGGCATTCAGTACTTC. Translated: CASSFGPGGIQYF.

This clonotype has just a few counts. The junction departs from the called germline gene at one end, perhaps through a read error. CDR3 sequence: CACSASSGGNEQYF. The CDR3 bases are TGTGCCTGCAGCGCTTCTAGCGGGGGGAACGAGCAGTACTTC. The V and J genes are TRBV9 and TRBJ2-7; 11 bases match TRBD2. Germline-derived CDR1 and CDR2 are SGDLS and YYNGEE. There are 14 residues in the CDR3.

This clonotype was detected many times. This chain connects TRBV27 to TRBJ2-3, with D possibly TRBD2 on 6 matching bases. The V end lost 5 bases, the J end lost 2 bases, and 20 bases lay between the germline ends. The CDR3 runs to 17 residues. Germline CDR1 and CDR2: MNHEY and SMNVEV (reference sequence). The DNA for the CDR3 is TGTGCCAGCAGTCCCCCCTCTCCGGGGGACCCCACAGATACGCAGTATTTT. It encodes CASSPPSPGDPTDTQYF.

This clonotype has at least ten counts. The V gene is TRBV28, the J gene TRBJ2-7; 10 nucleotides agree with TRBD1. The CDR3 runs to 15 residues. Germline V gene sequence: CDR1 MDHEN, CDR2 SYDVKM. J lost 5 bases, V lost 5 bases, and 9 bases had no gene match. The CDR3 nucleotides are TGTGCCAGCAGTCCAACGACAGGGGGCCGGAACGAGCAGTACTTC. Translation gives CASSPTTGGRNEQYF.

This clonotype was picked up many times. This chain uses TRBV7-3 with TRBJ2-5, with 7 bases matching TRBD2. The CDR3 runs 15 residues. CDR1 is SGHTA, CDR2 FQGTGA, per germline. Germline trimming cut 5 bases from V and 6 bases from J; bases unmatched to any gene: 12. In DNA form, the CDR3 reads TGTGCCAGCAGCCGAGCAGGACTAGGCCAGCAGACCCAGTACTTC. Translated, it gives CASSRAGLGQQTQYF.

For this clonotype: This may be a read error: a much more frequent sequence differs by one nucleotide. This chain uses TRBV28 with TRBJ2-7; no definite D call. Trimming pared 6 bases from V and 7 bases from J, leaving 19 bases between. The germline gives CDR1 MDHEN, CDR2 SYDVKM. There are 14 residues in the CDR3. The chain's CDR3 is CASRTPNLTKEQYF. The CDR3 region has the DNA TGTGCCAGCAGAACCCCGAACCTAACGAAGGAGCAGTACTTC.

The count of this clonotype is one. CDR3 nucleotides: TGTGCCAGCCCCTTAGGACAGGGAAGGACAGATACGCAGTATTTT. Amino acids: CASPLGQGRTDTQYF. The chain carries TRBV7-2 and TRBJ2-3; TRBD1 agrees at 8 bases. The CDR3 consists of 15 residues. Germline V gene sequence: CDR1 SGHTA, CDR2 FQGNSA. V was pared by 8 bases and J by 3 bases, with 10 bases of the junction left unmatched.

This clonotype has a count of ten or more. The chain has TRBV5-1 and TRBJ2-3, with D unclear. This CDR3 comprises 14 residues. The ends were cut back, 7 bases at V and 0 bases at J, with 12 bases in the middle. Looked up from germline, CDR1 is SGHRS and CDR2 is YFSETQ. In nucleotides, the CDR3 is TGCGCCAGCGGGGTGACTTCTAGCACAGATACGCAGTATTTT. Translated: CASGVTSSTDTQYF.

This clonotype was observed many times. The chain combines TRBV6-5 with TRBJ2-7, with D unclear. V lost 6 bases and J 4 bases, leaving 10 bases between the germline ends. Germline assignment: CDR1 MNHEY and CDR2 SVGAGI. The CDR3 totals 12 residues. CDR3 region: CASRDMGYEQYF. The CDR3 DNA reads as TGTGCCAGCAGAGACATGGGTTACGAGCAGTACTTC.